This T cell receptor (beta chain) was retrieved from a study of T cell changes during pregnancy in multiple sclerosis. Trimming took off 3 bases at V and 3 bases at J, with 16 bases between the two ends. The CDR3 has 16 residues. Looked up from germline, CDR1 is LNHDA and CDR2 is SQIVND (reference sequence). This table comes from immunoSEQ multiplex PCR, and its TCRdb copy is limited to in-frame clones, with some not included. The table lists 50,000 or so clones, about 92% of them singletons. The sequence was collected from a female donor with multiple sclerosis, enrolled in a pregnancy study. The starting material was CD4+ T cells from peripheral blood mononuclear cells, obtained in the third trimester of pregnancy. V usage is TRBV19 and J usage is TRBJ2-3; possibly TRBD2 for D (5 bases). In DNA, the CDR3 is TGTGCCAGTAGTATCCTAGCAGACTCCGGGACAGATACGCAGTATTTT. This codes for CASSILADSGTDTQYF. Full variable domain (rest looked up from reference TRBV19 and TRBJ2-3): DGGITQSPKYLFRKEGQNVTLSCEQNLNHDAMYWYRQDPGQGLRLIYYSQIVNDFQKGDIAEGYSVSREKKESFPLTVTSAQKNPTAFYLCASSILADSGTDTQYFGPGTRLTVL.